What follows are 7 T cell receptor beta chains derived from one specimen sequenced in a study of cytomegalovirus exposure and HLA in healthy donors. PCR employed 60 Vbeta and 13 Jbeta primers. Using immunoSEQ multiplex PCR, the repertoire was profiled, and TCRdb retains in-frame clones only, with some absent. The sample has 100,000 to 150,000 clones, under 20% seen once. The sequencing input was PBMCs. The receptors were gathered from a female donor in good health and CMV-seropositive.

This rearrangement joins TRBV19 to TRBJ1-1, with D possibly TRBD1 on 6 matching bases. The CDR3 is 15 amino acids. In germline, CDR1 is LNHDA, CDR2 SQIVND (reference sequence). Between the trimmed V and J ends, which lost 2 bases and 1 base, there was a span of 11 bases. CDR3 sequence: CASSILTGTNTEAFF. Here the CDR3 DNA reads TGTGCCAGTAGTATACTCACAGGGACGAACACTGAAGCTTTCTTT.

This clone was picked up a small number of times. V gene TRBV27 combines with J gene TRBJ2-1, with D perhaps matching TRBD2 (6 bases). Trimming cost V 4 bases and J 4 bases, with 11 bases left between them. The CDR3 extends over 14 amino acids. CDR1 MNHEY and CDR2 SMNVEV come from the germline V gene (reference sequence). The CDR3 DNA reads as TGTGCCAGCAGTTACAGCGGGTCTTACAATGAGCAGTTCTTC. Amino acid sequence: CASSYSGSYNEQFF.

The DNA of the CDR3 is TGTGCCAGCAGTTTATCTCGAAACACAGGGGCCACTGGCTATGGCTACACCTTC. This encodes CASSLSRNTGATGYGYTF. The rearrangement uses TRBV28 and TRBJ1-2; TRBD1 aligns across 7 bases. V trimming: 1 base; J trimming: 4 bases; junction bases outside the gene matches: 15. The CDR3 totals 18 residues. In germline, CDR1 is MDHEN, CDR2 SYDVKM.

This clone has a handful of counts. This chain uses TRBV6-6 with TRBJ1-1; maybe TRBD1 (5 bases). The CDR3 sequence is 12 residues long. V was shortened by 2 bases and J by 6 bases, with 7 bases between the two germline ends. Germline CDR1 is MNHNY and CDR2 is SVGAGI (reference sequence). The CDR3 loop is CASSYEQAEAFF. The DNA of the CDR3 is TGTGCCAGCAGTTACGAACAGGCTGAAGCTTTCTTT.

This rearrangement joins TRBV6-4 to TRBJ2-3; possibly TRBD1 for D (6 bases). The CDR3 runs to 13 residues. Trimming took off 4 bases at V and 3 bases at J, with 8 bases between the two ends. Germline CDR1 reads MRHNA; CDR2 reads SNTAGT. CDR3 bases: TGTGCCAGCAGTGTAACAGGGACAGATACGCAGTATTTT. Its protein product is CASSVTGTDTQYF.

The chain uses TRBV6-1 and TRBJ2-3, with D possibly being TRBD2 (5 bases). CDR1 and CDR2 from the germline V gene are MNHNS and SASEGT. CDR3 length equals 14 residues. Trimming removed 7 bases from V and 0 bases from J, with 11 bases in between. CDR3 coding DNA: TGTGCCAGCATCGCCGGGGTGAGCACAGATACGCAGTATTTT. It translates to CASIAGVSTDTQYF.

This clone was counted a few times. The gene calls are TRBV4-1 and TRBJ2-7, with a weak D call TRBD2 (5 bases). The CDR3 contains 17 residues. Trimming took off 0 bases at V and 3 bases at J, with 18 bases between the two ends. The germline V gene encodes CDR1 MGHRA and CDR2 YSYEKL. This chain's CDR3 is CASSQDGGSGGFYEQYF. The DNA of the CDR3 is TGCGCCAGCAGCCAAGACGGAGGCAGTGGCGGGTTCTACGAGCAGTACTTC.